This TCR beta chain stems from a study of cytomegalovirus exposure and HLA in healthy donors. A multiplex PCR was run with 60 Vbeta primers and 13 Jbeta primers. Produced via immunoSEQ multiplex PCR; TCRdb's table is partial and in-frame only. The table lists approximately 140,000 clones, more than 75% of them singletons, with 4.5% to 6% in the top ten. CDR1 is SEHNR, CDR2 FQNEAQ, per germline (reference sequence). V was clipped by 7 bases and J by 7 bases, with 20 bases between them. The CDR3 contains 15 residues. The count of this clone is one. This chain connects TRBV7-9 to TRBJ2-1, with D perhaps matching TRBD1 (6 bases). The clonotype originates from a male donor in good health and CMV-seronegative. Specimen: PBMCs. In DNA form, the CDR3 reads TGTGCCAGCAACCAAATAGGACAGCCAATTAATGAGCAGTTCTTC. Protein product: CASNQIGQPINEQFF.